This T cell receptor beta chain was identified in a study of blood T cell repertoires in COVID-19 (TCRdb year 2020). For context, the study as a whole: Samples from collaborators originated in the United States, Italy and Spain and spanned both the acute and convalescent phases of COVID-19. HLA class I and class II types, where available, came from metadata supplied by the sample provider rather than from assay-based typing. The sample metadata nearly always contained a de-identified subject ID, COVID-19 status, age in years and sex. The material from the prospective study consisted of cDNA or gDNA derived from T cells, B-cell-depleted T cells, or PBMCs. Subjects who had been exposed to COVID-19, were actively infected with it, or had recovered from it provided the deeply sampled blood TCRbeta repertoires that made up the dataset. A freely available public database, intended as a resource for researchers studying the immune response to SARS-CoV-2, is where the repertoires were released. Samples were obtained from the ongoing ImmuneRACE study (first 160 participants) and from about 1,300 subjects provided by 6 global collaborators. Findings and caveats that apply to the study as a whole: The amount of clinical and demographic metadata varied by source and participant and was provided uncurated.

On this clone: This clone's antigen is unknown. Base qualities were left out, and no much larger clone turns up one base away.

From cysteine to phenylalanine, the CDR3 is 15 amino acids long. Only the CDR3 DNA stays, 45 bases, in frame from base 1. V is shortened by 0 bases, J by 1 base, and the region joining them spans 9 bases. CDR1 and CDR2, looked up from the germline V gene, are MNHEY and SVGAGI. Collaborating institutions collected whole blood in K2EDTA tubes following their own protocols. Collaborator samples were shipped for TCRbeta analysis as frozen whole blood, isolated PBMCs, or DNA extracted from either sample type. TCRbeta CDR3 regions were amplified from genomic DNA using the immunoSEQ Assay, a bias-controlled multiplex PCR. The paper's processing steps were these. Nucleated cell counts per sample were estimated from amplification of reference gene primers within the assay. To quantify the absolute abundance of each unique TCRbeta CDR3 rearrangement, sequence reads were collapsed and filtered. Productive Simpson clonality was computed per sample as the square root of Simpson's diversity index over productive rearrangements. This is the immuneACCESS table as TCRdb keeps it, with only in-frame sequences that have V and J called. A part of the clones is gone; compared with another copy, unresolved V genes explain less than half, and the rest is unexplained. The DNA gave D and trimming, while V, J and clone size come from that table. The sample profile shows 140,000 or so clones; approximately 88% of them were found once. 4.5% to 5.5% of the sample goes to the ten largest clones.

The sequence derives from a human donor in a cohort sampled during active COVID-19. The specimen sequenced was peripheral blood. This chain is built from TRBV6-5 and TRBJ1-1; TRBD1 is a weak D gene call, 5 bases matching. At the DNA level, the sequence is TGTGCCAGCAGTTACTCAGGGGTGGGGAACACTGAAGCTTTCTTT. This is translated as CASSYSGVGNTEAFF.